Presented here are 19 T cell receptor beta chains from one specimen sequenced in a study of blood T cell repertoires in COVID-19. Measured with immunoSEQ multiplex PCR; TCRdb has only the in-frame clones, and not every one. The sample has roughly 260,000 clones, roughly four fifths seen once. The sample taken for sequencing was PBMCs or T cells enriched from blood (not recorded which). The source of these receptors is a woman between 40 and 55 years old who had been exposed to COVID-19.

The chain links TRBV7-2 to TRBJ2-2, with 11 positions matching TRBD2. The CDR3 covers 15 residues. CDR1 and CDR2 (germline): SGHTA, FQGNSA. V lost 5 bases and J lost 14; bases outside the gene matches: 13. The CDR3 loop is CASSLQTSGATDLFF. The CDR3 DNA is TGTGCCAGCAGCCTCCAGACTAGCGGGGCGACTGATCTGTTTTTT.

This chain links TRBV28 with TRBJ1-2; the D is unclear. CDR1 MDHEN and CDR2 SYDVKM come from the germline V gene. The CDR3 is 14 amino acids. V gave up 4 bases and J gave up 2 bases, with 11 bases separating them. As DNA, the CDR3 is TGTGCCAGCAGTTCCAGAAAGCGCAACTATGGCTACACCTTC. Protein product: CASSSRKRNYGYTF.

This clone showed up just a few times. This chain joins TRBV11-3 and TRBJ2-1; 8 bases are a match to TRBD2. CDR1 is SGHNT, CDR2 YENEEA, per germline. The CDR3 extends over 16 amino acids. V was clipped by 0 bases and J by 2 bases; unmatched bases: 3. The CDR3 DNA is TGTGCCAGCAGCTTAGAATTCGGGGGGGCCTACAATGAGCAGTTCTTC. Translating gives CASSLEFGGAYNEQFF.

The V gene is TRBV3-1 (or the pseudogene TRBV3-2), the J gene TRBJ1-1; the D is unclear. The CDR3 totals 13 residues. Germline-derived CDR1 and CDR2 are LGHDT and YNNKEL (reference sequence). Trimming took off 3 bases at V and 4 bases at J, with 9 bases between the two ends. The CDR3 spells CASSQGESTEAFF. DNA of the CDR3: TGTGCCAGCAGCCAGGGAGAGAGCACTGAAGCTTTCTTT.

This clone was recorded once. This chain uses TRBV18 with TRBJ1-3; perhaps TRBD1 as D (5 bases). The CDR3 sequence is 15 residues long. V was cut by 3 bases and J by 2 bases, with 11 bases left in between. Germline V gene lookup returns CDR1 KGHSH and CDR2 LQKENI. The CDR3 loop reads CASSPKEQAGNTIYF. Written as DNA, the CDR3 is TGTGCCAGCTCACCTAAGGAACAGGCTGGAAACACCATATATTTT.

The chain carries TRBV5-1 and TRBJ2-7; 7 nucleotides agree with TRBD2. CDR1 and CDR2 from the germline V gene are SGHRS and YFSETQ. CDR3 length equals 19 residues. Germline trimming cut 2 bases from V and 4 bases from J; bases unmatched to any gene: 21. The CDR3 bases are TGCGCCAGCAGCTTCCTCCACTACCGGGGAGGGAGTGGTGGGTACGAGCAGTACTTC. Protein sequence: CASSFLHYRGGSGGYEQYF.

The CDR3 DNA is TGTGCCATCGCGCGTTGGAACACTGAAGCTTTCTTT. Translation gives CAIARWNTEAFF. The rearrangement uses TRBV10-3 and TRBJ1-1; D is undetermined. Germline V gene data show CDR1 as ENHRY and CDR2 as SYGVKD. This CDR3 region has 12 residues. V gave up 8 bases and J gave up 1 base, with 8 bases separating them.

This chain joins TRBV28 and TRBJ2-3; TRBD2 agrees at 7 bases. Germline V lookup: CDR1 MDHEN, CDR2 SYDVKM. J was trimmed by 2 bases and V by 5 bases; bases with no gene match: 10. This CDR3 has 16 amino acids. Here the CDR3 reads CASSNQVAGLTDTQYF. CDR3 DNA: TGTGCCAGCAGTAACCAGGTAGCGGGCCTCACAGATACGCAGTATTTT.

CDR3 sequence: CASSRETSTDTQYF. DNA of the CDR3: TGCGCCAGCTCCCGGGAGACGAGCACAGATACGCAGTATTTT. The chain employs TRBV5-1 and TRBJ2-3, with a possible D match to TRBD2 (6 bases). Trimming stripped 7 bases from V and 0 bases from J, with 12 bases between. The germline CDR1 and CDR2 sequences are SGHRS and YFSETQ. The CDR3 has 14 amino acids.

The chain uses TRBV5-1 and TRBJ1-5; D possibly corresponds to TRBD1 (6 bases). This CDR3 comprises 15 residues. With 4 bases removed from V and 0 bases from J, the gap between germline ends came to 11 bases. CDR1 is SGHRS, CDR2 YFSETQ, per germline. Here the CDR3 reads CASSPGHNSNQPQHF. CDR3 bases: TGCGCCAGCAGCCCGGGACACAATAGCAATCAGCCCCAGCATTTT.

This sequence joins TRBV19 and TRBJ2-4; possible D gene TRBD1, 7 bases. The CDR3 contains 16 residues. Germline V gene sequence: CDR1 LNHDA, CDR2 SQIVND (reference sequence). Trimming pared 7 bases from V and 0 bases from J, leaving 16 bases between. CDR3 DNA sequence: TGTGCCAGTACCCTGGGGGGACAGCTAGCCAAAAACATTCAGTACTTC. Protein sequence: CASTLGGQLAKNIQYF.

The chain couples TRBV10-3 to TRBJ2-5; 8 bases fit TRBD1. V lost 7 bases and J lost 1; bases outside the gene matches: 2. The CDR3 runs to 13 residues. Germline V lookup: CDR1 ENHRY, CDR2 SYGVKD. The CDR3, as DNA: TGTGCCATCAACGGACAGGGCCAAGAGACCCAGTACTTC. Encoded protein: CAINGQGQETQYF.

V and J are TRBV5-1 and TRBJ2-7; 7 bases are shared with TRBD1. This CDR3 region has 14 residues. Unmatched junction bases numbered 7, after V lost 0 bases and J lost 7 bases. Germline-derived CDR1 and CDR2 are SGHRS and YFSETQ. CDR3 sequence: CASSLGQGIGEQYF. The CDR3 nucleotides are TGCGCCAGCAGCTTGGGACAGGGAATTGGTGAGCAGTACTTC.

The rearrangement joins TRBV6-5 to TRBJ2-7; TRBD2 agrees at 8 bases. This CDR3 spans 14 amino acids. Per germline, CDR1 MNHEY and CDR2 SVGAGI. CDR3 sequence: CATHGGGFSYEQYF. CDR3 nucleotides: TGTGCGACCCATGGCGGGGGGTTTTCCTACGAGCAGTACTTC.

J is TRBJ2-6 and V is TRBV11-1; D remains ambiguous. CDR1 SGHAT and CDR2 FQDESV come from the germline V gene (reference sequence). Trimming shortened V by 4 bases and J by 0 bases, and 7 bases separated the two germline ends. The CDR3 loop spans 15 amino acids. For the CDR3, the DNA is TGTGCCAGCAGCTCAAGACTCTCTGGGGCCAACGTCCTGACTTTC. Protein product: CASSSRLSGANVLTF.

This chain connects TRBV6-5 to TRBJ1-1; TRBD1 matches 8 bases. The CDR3 spans 13 residues. J was trimmed by 1 base and V by 8 bases; bases with no gene match: 3. Germline V gene sequence: CDR1 MNHEY, CDR2 SVGAGI. The CDR3 DNA reads as TGTGCCAGCGAGACAGGGGCGAACACTGAAGCTTTCTTT. Its translation is CASETGANTEAFF.

The chain joins TRBV28 to TRBJ1-1, with D tentatively TRBD1 (5 bases). There are 16 residues in the CDR3. V dropped 1 base and J dropped 0 bases, with 12 bases sitting between them. CDR1 is MDHEN, CDR2 SYDVKM, per germline. The DNA for the CDR3 is TGTGCCAGCAGTTTATATTCGGGGGTATTGAACACTGAAGCTTTCTTT. Residues: CASSLYSGVLNTEAFF.

V gene TRBV7-2 combines with J gene TRBJ1-3, with 7 bases matching TRBD1. There are 14 residues in the CDR3. V shed 4 bases, J shed 4 bases, and the junction held 4 bases outside the gene matches. In germline, CDR1 is SGHTA, CDR2 FQGNSA. CDR3: CASSSTGSGNTIYF. DNA of the CDR3: TGTGCCAGCAGCTCGACAGGGAGCGGAAACACCATATATTTT.

This chain links TRBV19 with TRBJ2-5, with no clear D. Germline values: CDR1 LNHDA, CDR2 SQIVND (reference sequence). Between the trimmed V and J ends, which lost 1 base and 4 bases, there was a span of 10 bases. The CDR3 is 14 amino acids. CDR3 DNA sequence: TGTGCCAGTAGTATAGGCGTGCGGCGAGAGACCCAGTACTTC. It encodes CASSIGVRRETQYF.